Following are 27 T cell receptor beta chains from one sample sequenced in a study of cytomegalovirus exposure and HLA in healthy donors. The study ran its PCR with 60 Vbeta and 13 Jbeta primers. The data were produced by immunoSEQ multiplex PCR, yet TCRdb's version contains in-frame clones alone and is incomplete. The top ten hold less than 8.5% of the sample, which has 200,000 to 300,000 clones, 70% to 90% seen once. Sequences were obtained from PBMCs. Source of these receptors: a woman aged 55-69 years in good health and CMV-seropositive.

J is TRBJ1-2 and V is TRBV28; no clear D. The CDR3 is made up of 12 amino acids. With 6 bases removed from V and 2 bases from J, the gap between germline ends came to 7 bases. CDR1 and CDR2 from the germline V gene are MDHEN and SYDVKM. Here the CDR3 reads CASSGVNYGYTF. CDR3 nucleotides: TGTGCCAGCAGCGGGGTCAACTATGGCTACACCTTC.

The chain employs TRBV9 and TRBJ2-1, with 7 bases that match TRBD2. Losses at the gene ends were 4 bases for V and 2 bases for J; bases not matched to a gene: 9. The CDR3 is made up of 16 amino acids. From germline, CDR1 is SGDLS and CDR2 YYNGEE. The CDR3, as DNA: TGTGCCAGCAGCCCCAAGAGGCTAGCGGCCTACAATGAGCAGTTCTTC. Translating gives CASSPKRLAAYNEQFF.

This sequence joins TRBV6-5 and TRBJ2-7, with a weak D call TRBD1 (6 bases). Trimming cost V 0 bases and J 3 bases, with 12 bases left between them. Per the germline V gene, CDR1 is MNHEY and CDR2 is SVGAGI. The CDR3 extends over 15 amino acids. CDR3 sequence reads: CASSYSTGHHYEQYF. As DNA, the CDR3 is TGTGCCAGCAGTTACTCGACGGGACACCACTACGAGCAGTACTTC.

The chain recombines TRBV18 with TRBJ1-4; 9 nucleotides line up with TRBD1. Germline-derived CDR1 and CDR2 are KGHSH and LQKENI. The CDR3 runs 19 residues. Trimming took 1 base from V and 3 from J; bases not matched to a gene: 12. The CDR3 region has the DNA TGTGCCAGCTCACCACTTCCGGGACAGGGATTGGGGGCTAATGAAAAACTGTTTTTT. It encodes CASSPLPGQGLGANEKLFF.

This chain links TRBV7-2 with TRBJ1-5; 9 bases are a match to TRBD1. From germline, CDR1 is SGHTA and CDR2 FQGNSA. The CDR3 has 15 residues. Trimming at V came to 1 base and at J to 5 bases, leaving 3 bases not matched to a gene. CDR3 nucleotide sequence: TGTGCCAGCAGCTTAGTTGGACAGGGGCATCAGCCCCAGCATTTT. This translates into CASSLVGQGHQPQHF.

CDR3 bases: TGTGCCAGCAGCCTCGGGGTAACTTTCTCTGGAAACACCATATATTTT. Its protein product is CASSLGVTFSGNTIYF. The chain combines TRBV7-2 with TRBJ1-3; D remains ambiguous. Trimming stripped 5 bases from V and 0 bases from J, with 14 bases between. Germline V lookup: CDR1 SGHTA, CDR2 FQGNSA. CDR3 size: 16 residues.

This sequence joins TRBV27 and TRBJ1-5; D uncertain. Trimming took 4 bases from V and 2 from J, leaving 12 bases between them. From germline, CDR1 is MNHEY and CDR2 SMNVEV (reference sequence). The CDR3 loop spans 15 amino acids. The CDR3 bases are TGTGCCAGCAGTTCGGTGGGAGGTCGCAATCAGCCCCAGCATTTT. It specifies CASSSVGGRNQPQHF.

This clone came up a few times. CDR3 DNA: TGCGCCAGCAGCTCCCAGGCGGAGGGCCCCTACAATGAGCAGTTCTTC. Amino acids: CASSSQAEGPYNEQFF. V is TRBV5-1 and J is TRBJ2-1; D possibly corresponds to TRBD2 (6 bases). CDR3 length: 16 amino acids. The V gene's germline CDR1 is SGHRS and CDR2 YFSETQ. Trimming left V 3 bases short and J 2 bases short, with 15 bases between.

The J gene is TRBJ2-1, the V gene TRBV10-3; TRBD2 agrees at 8 bases. V lost 8 bases to trimming and J lost 6 bases; unmatched junction nucleotides: 3. Germline CDR1 reads ENHRY; CDR2 reads SYGVKD. CDR3 length equals 12 residues. The CDR3 reads CAIGGRLNEQFF. CDR3 in DNA: TGTGCCATCGGCGGGAGGCTCAATGAGCAGTTCTTC.

The chain couples TRBV27 to TRBJ1-1; the D is unclear. V gave up 0 bases and J gave up 2 bases, with 10 bases separating them. Germline values: CDR1 MNHEY, CDR2 SMNVEV (reference sequence). The CDR3 is made up of 15 amino acids. The CDR3 nucleotides read TGTGCCAGCAGTTTATCGAGAGGAGTCAACACTGAAGCTTTCTTT. It is translated as CASSLSRGVNTEAFF.

The rearrangement joins TRBV4-1 to TRBJ2-3; 7 bases map to TRBD1. The CDR3 is made up of 14 amino acids. Trimming took 3 bases from V and 3 from J; bases not matched to a gene: 3. Germline-derived CDR1 and CDR2 are MGHRA and YSYEKL. The CDR3 spells CASSHGTATDTQYF. The CDR3 DNA reads TGCGCCAGCAGCCATGGGACAGCGACAGATACGCAGTATTTT.

This chain links TRBV2 with TRBJ1-2; 9 bases are a match to TRBD1. CDR3 length: 12 amino acids. Germline values: CDR1 SNHLY, CDR2 FYNNEI. V shed 7 bases, J shed 9 bases, and the junction held 6 bases outside the gene matches. CDR3 loop: CASIGTGYSYTF. Here the CDR3 DNA reads TGTGCCAGCATTGGGACAGGGTATAGCTACACCTTC.

This clone has a single count. The chain is built from TRBV2 and TRBJ1-3; D might be TRBD1 (6 bases). The germline gives CDR1 SNHLY, CDR2 FYNNEI. Between the trimmed V and J ends, which lost 1 base and 3 bases, there was a span of 7 bases. This CDR3 comprises 14 residues. CDR3 region: CASSEGTVGNTIYF. In DNA form, the CDR3 reads TGTGCCAGCAGTGAAGGGACAGTTGGAAACACCATATATTTT.

The chain recombines TRBV4-1 with TRBJ1-5; unclear D gene. V was cut by 5 bases and J by 1 base, with 12 bases left in between. CDR3 size: 15 residues. Germline V gene sequence: CDR1 MGHRA, CDR2 YSYEKL. In DNA form, the CDR3 reads TGCGCCAGCAGCAGCTCCTCACTAAGCAATCAGCCCCAGCATTTT. Its protein product is CASSSSSLSNQPQHF.

CDR3 DNA sequence: TGTGCCAGCAGCCTCGAGGGGCGGGAGACAGAGACCCAGTACTTC. Encoded protein: CASSLEGRETETQYF. The chain carries TRBV7-2 and TRBJ2-5, with TRBD2 matching over 7 bases. V lost 5 bases and J lost 4; bases outside the gene matches: 10. Germline-derived CDR1 and CDR2 are SGHTA and FQGNSA. CDR3 length: 15 residues. Variable domain in full (rest from reference TRBV7-2 and TRBJ2-5): GAGVSQSPSNKVTEKGKDVELRCDPISGHTALYWYRQSLGQGLEFLIYFQGNSAPDKSGLPSDRFSAERTGGSVSTLTIQRTQQEDSAVYLCASSLEGRETETQYFGPGTRLLVL.

As to this clone: Additional DNA sequences in this sample encode the identical CDR3. J is TRBJ2-1 and V is TRBV29-1; D unclear. CDR1 is SQVTM, CDR2 ANQGSEA, per germline. The V end lost 6 bases, the J end lost 6 bases, and 9 bases lay between the germline ends. The CDR3 sequence is 11 residues long. In nucleotides, the CDR3 is TGCAGCGTGAGGCCCCCCAATGAGCAGTTCTTC. Translated: CSVRPPNEQFF.

This clone came up a few times. V and J are TRBV6-1 and TRBJ2-5; 8 positions agree with TRBD1. The DNA matches TRBJ2-7 better at its end, which makes the J call doubtful. Germline V gene sequence: CDR1 MNHNS, CDR2 SASEGT. The CDR3 runs 16 residues. The CDR3 sequence is CASSGTTGADSYEQYF. DNA of the CDR3: TGTGCCAGCAGTGGTACGACAGGGGCTGATTCTTACGAGCAGTACTTC.

The gene calls are TRBV5-1 and TRBJ2-7; 9 nucleotides agree with TRBD1. This CDR3 comprises 14 residues. The germline gives CDR1 SGHRS, CDR2 YFSETQ. V shed 5 bases and J 1 base; nucleotides not matched to a gene: 4. The CDR3 DNA follows: TGCGCCAGCAGAAAGGACAGGGGATCCTACGAGCAGTACTTC. It codes for CASRKDRGSYEQYF.

V and J are TRBV5-1 and TRBJ2-1; 13 bases agree with TRBD2. The germline CDR1 and CDR2 sequences are SGHRS and YFSETQ. The ends lost 2 bases at V and 4 bases at J; junction bases unmatched: 3. The CDR3 sequence is 16 residues long. DNA for the CDR3: TGCGCCAGCAGCTTAGGGACTAGCGGGATTTACAATGAGCAGTTCTTC. It yields the protein CASSLGTSGIYNEQFF.

The genes are TRBV2 and TRBJ1-5; D might be TRBD1 (6 bases). The CDR3 length is 15 residues. Germline CDR1 SNHLY, CDR2 FYNNEI. Between the trimmed V and J ends, which lost 7 bases and 2 bases, there was a span of 15 bases. The CDR3 is CASTVGGARNQPQHF. The CDR3 nucleotides read TGTGCCAGCACTGTTGGGGGGGCACGCAATCAGCCCCAGCATTTT.

There are a few counts of this clone. This chain uses TRBV7-3 with TRBJ2-1; no definite D call. Deletions cut 0 bases from V and 3 bases from J, with 9 bases between. The CDR3 has 15 amino acids. Germline V lookup: CDR1 SGHTA, CDR2 FQGTGA. CDR3 in DNA: TGTGCCAGCAGCTTAACCCCGCGCGGCTACAATGAGCAGTTCTTC. This translates into CASSLTPRGYNEQFF.

This clone occurred once. The genes are TRBV28 and TRBJ2-7, with TRBD1 as a possible D gene (6 bases). The CDR3 spans 16 residues. Looked up from germline, CDR1 is MDHEN and CDR2 is SYDVKM. V was pared by 3 bases and J by 3 bases, with 18 bases between. CDR3 DNA sequence: TGTGCCAGCAGTTTGCCCCCAGGGGCAAATTTCTACGAGCAGTACTTC. Protein sequence: CASSLPPGANFYEQYF.

V and J are TRBV10-3 and TRBJ1-2; TRBD1 aligns across 11 bases. The V segment lost 5 bases and the J segment 3 bases; nucleotides outside the gene matches: 11. Germline CDR1 is ENHRY and CDR2 is SYGVKD. The CDR3 has 17 amino acids. CDR3 in DNA: TGTGCCATCAGTCCGGGCCGGACAGGGGGCGGGGACTATGGCTACACCTTC. Amino acid sequence: CAISPGRTGGGDYGYTF.

The V gene is TRBV7-2, the J gene TRBJ2-5; TRBD1 matches 8 bases. V lost 4 bases and J lost 5; bases outside the gene matches: 21. Germline-derived CDR1 and CDR2 are SGHTA and FQGNSA. The CDR3 contains 19 residues. The DNA for the CDR3 is TGTGCCAGCAGCTCTTCGTGGTTTTGGCCAGGGGGCGATGCGGAGACCCAGTACTTC. Amino acids: CASSSSWFWPGGDAETQYF. Full variable domain (rest looked up from reference TRBV7-2 and TRBJ2-5): GAGVSQSPSNKVTEKGKDVELRCDPISGHTALYWYRQSLGQGLEFLIYFQGNSAPDKSGLPSDRFSAERTGGSVSTLTIQRTQQEDSAVYLCASSSSWFWPGGDAETQYFGPGTRLLVL.

The rearrangement uses TRBV7-6 and TRBJ2-1; maybe TRBD1 (6 bases). The V gene lost 1 base and the J gene lost 2 bases, with 6 bases spanning the gap. The CDR3 runs to 14 residues. Germline V gene sequence: CDR1 SGHVS, CDR2 FNYEAQ. CDR3 coding DNA: TGTGCCAGCAGCTTAGAGGGGGCCTACAATGAGCAGTTCTTC. It is translated as CASSLEGAYNEQFF.

CDR3 protein: CAWSPSVGETQYF. For the CDR3, the DNA is TGTGCCTGGAGTCCCTCAGTTGGAGAGACCCAGTACTTC. The chain carries TRBV30 and TRBJ2-5; D uncertain. The CDR3 length is 13 residues. Trimming stripped 2 bases from V and 4 bases from J, with 11 bases between. In germline, CDR1 is GTSNPN, CDR2 SVGIG (reference sequence). The whole variable domain, remainder taken from reference TRBV30 and TRBJ2-5, is SQTIHQWPATLVQPVGSPLSLECTVEGTSNPNLYWYRQAAGRGLQLLFYSVGIGQISSEVPQNLSASRPQDRQFILSSKKLLLSDSGFYLCAWSPSVGETQYFGPGTRLLVL.

The chain is built from TRBV19 and TRBJ1-4; D ambiguous. In germline, CDR1 is LNHDA, CDR2 SQIVND (reference sequence). The CDR3 length is 16 residues. V lost 7 bases and J lost 0, with 15 bases in between. CDR3 sequence: CASTNSYLSTNEKLFF. Written as DNA, the CDR3 is TGTGCCAGTACCAATTCCTACCTTTCAACTAATGAAAAACTGTTTTTT. Full variable domain (outside the CDR3, taken from reference TRBV19 and TRBJ1-4): DGGITQSPKYLFRKEGQNVTLSCEQNLNHDAMYWYRQDPGQGLRLIYYSQIVNDFQKGDIAEGYSVSREKKESFPLTVTSAQKNPTAFYLCASTNSYLSTNEKLFFGSGTQLSVL.